This T cell receptor (beta chain) was sequenced for a study of T cells in women clearing cervical HPV infection. CDR1 MNHNS and CDR2 SASEGT come from the germline V gene. The V gene lost 4 bases and the J gene lost 0 bases, with 13 bases spanning the gap. The CDR3 sequence is 15 residues long. Note on this clone: The read finishes 3 residues shy of the CDR3 end, and the germline J gene is used to complete it.

TCR beta CDR3 amplified by multiplex PCR from roughly 1,100 ng genomic DNA. TCRdb keeps only in-frame clones here, not all; method: immunoSEQ multiplex PCR. In total, the table holds 35,000 to 45,000 clones. V is TRBV6-1 and J is TRBJ2-7; TRBD1 is a possible D gene (6 bases). This receptor was identified in a woman between 18 and 70 years old with a cervical HPV16 infection that either progressed to CIN3+ or cleared (not recorded which). The sequenced sample was blood buffy coat. CDR3 protein: CASSGMGTSSYEQYF. CDR3 bases read: TGTGCCAGCAGTGGAATGGGGACAAGCTCCTACGAG.